This T cell receptor (beta chain) was sequenced during a study of shared clonotypes between healthy human individuals. Every subset had its genomic DNA shared out evenly among several immunoSEQ plates. Produced via immunoSEQ multiplex PCR; TCRdb's table is partial and in-frame only. The sample holds around 2.1 million clones; 85% to 95% are singletons and the top ten take roughly 1.7%. Broader study findings: On the whole, naive subsets had larger estimated richness than memory subsets had. All-four-donor shared clonotypes had higher generation probabilities than non-shared clonotypes did. The small donor group covered limited genetic and exposure diversity.

Notes on this clone: Antigen: not known.

Trimming pared 0 bases from V and 1 base from J, leaving 9 bases between. CDR1 is MNHEY, CDR2 SVGAGI, per germline. This CDR3 contains 15 residues. Naive CD8 cells were CD45RO-negative, positively selected for CCR7, excluding terminally differentiated effector memory CD45RA+ cells. The V gene is TRBV6-5, the J gene TRBJ1-2; D not resolved. Sequences were obtained from naive CD8+ T cells from PBMCs. The sequence was obtained from a man younger than 30 in good health. Some clones in this sample may be carry-over from other donors' samples. The CDR3 protein is CASSYSLRNNYGYTF. DNA for the CDR3: TGTGCCAGCAGTTACTCTCTCCGCAATAACTATGGCTACACCTTC.